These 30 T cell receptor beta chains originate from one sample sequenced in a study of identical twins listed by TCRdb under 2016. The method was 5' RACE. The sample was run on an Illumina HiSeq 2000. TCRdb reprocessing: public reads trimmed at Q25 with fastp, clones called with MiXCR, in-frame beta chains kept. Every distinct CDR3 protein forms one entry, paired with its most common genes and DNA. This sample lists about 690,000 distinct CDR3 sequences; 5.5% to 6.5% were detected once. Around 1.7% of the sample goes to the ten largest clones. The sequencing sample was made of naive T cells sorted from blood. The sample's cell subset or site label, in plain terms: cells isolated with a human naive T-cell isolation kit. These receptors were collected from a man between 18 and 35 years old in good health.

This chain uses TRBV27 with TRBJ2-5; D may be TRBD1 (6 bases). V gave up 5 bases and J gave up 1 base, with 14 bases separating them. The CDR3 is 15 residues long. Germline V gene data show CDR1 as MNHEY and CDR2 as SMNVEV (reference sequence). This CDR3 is CASSTTTGVQETQYF. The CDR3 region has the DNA TGTGCCAGCAGTACCACGACAGGAGTCCAAGAGACCCAGTACTTC.

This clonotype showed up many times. DNA of the CDR3: TGCAGTGCTAGGAGAGGAAGAGGGACCGGGGAGCTGTTTTTT. Translating it yields CSARRGRGTGELFF. This rearrangement joins TRBV20-1 to TRBJ2-2; a possible D gene is TRBD2 (5 bases). CDR1 and CDR2 from the germline V gene are DFQATT and SNEGSKA (reference sequence). The CDR3 is 14 residues long. V was trimmed by 3 bases and J by 5 bases, leaving 13 bases between them.

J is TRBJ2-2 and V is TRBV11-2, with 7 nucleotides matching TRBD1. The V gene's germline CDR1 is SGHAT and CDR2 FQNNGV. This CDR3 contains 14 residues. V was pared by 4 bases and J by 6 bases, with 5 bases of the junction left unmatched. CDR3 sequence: CASSSWTGPGELFF. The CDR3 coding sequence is TGTGCCAGCAGCTCCTGGACAGGCCCCGGGGAGCTGTTTTTT.

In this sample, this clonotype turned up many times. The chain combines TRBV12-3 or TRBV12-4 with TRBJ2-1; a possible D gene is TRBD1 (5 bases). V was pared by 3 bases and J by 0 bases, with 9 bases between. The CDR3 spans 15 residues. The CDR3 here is CASSFQGASYNEQFF. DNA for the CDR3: TGTGCCAGCAGTTTCCAAGGGGCCTCCTACAATGAGCAGTTCTTC.

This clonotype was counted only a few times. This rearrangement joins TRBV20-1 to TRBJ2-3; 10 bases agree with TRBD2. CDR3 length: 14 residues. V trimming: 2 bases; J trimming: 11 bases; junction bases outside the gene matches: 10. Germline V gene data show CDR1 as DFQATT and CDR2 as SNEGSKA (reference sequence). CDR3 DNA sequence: TGCAGTGCTAGACCTAGCGGGAGAACCCAGGGGCAGTATTTT. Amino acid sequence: CSARPSGRTQGQYF.

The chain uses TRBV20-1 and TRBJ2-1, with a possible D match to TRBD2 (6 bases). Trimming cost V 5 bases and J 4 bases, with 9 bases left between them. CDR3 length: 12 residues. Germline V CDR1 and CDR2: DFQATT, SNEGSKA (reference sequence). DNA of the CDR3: TGCAGTGCTCGGACTACGTACAATGAGCAGTTCTTC. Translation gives CSARTTYNEQFF.

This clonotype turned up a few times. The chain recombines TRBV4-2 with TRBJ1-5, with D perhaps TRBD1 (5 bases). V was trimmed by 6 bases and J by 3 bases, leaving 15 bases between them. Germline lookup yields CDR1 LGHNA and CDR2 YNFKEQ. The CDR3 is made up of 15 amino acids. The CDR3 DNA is TGTGCCAGCAGTTCAAGGGGTAACTACAATCAGCCCCAGCATTTT. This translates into CASSSRGNYNQPQHF.

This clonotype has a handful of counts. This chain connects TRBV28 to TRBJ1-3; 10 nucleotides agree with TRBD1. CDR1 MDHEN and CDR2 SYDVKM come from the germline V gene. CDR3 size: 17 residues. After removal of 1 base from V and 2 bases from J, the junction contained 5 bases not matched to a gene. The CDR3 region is CASSLSGGQGAGNTIYF. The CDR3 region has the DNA TGTGCCAGCAGTTTATCGGGCGGACAGGGGGCTGGAAACACCATATATTTT.

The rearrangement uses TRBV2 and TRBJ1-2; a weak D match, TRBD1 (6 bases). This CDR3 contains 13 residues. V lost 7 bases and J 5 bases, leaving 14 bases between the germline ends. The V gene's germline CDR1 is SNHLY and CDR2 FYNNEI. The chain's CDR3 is CASKGRGLYGYTF. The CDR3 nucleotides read TGTGCCAGCAAGGGTCGGGGGCTTTATGGCTACACCTTC.

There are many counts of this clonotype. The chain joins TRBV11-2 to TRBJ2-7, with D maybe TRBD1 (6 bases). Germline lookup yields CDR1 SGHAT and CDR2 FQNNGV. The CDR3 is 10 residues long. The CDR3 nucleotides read TGTGCCAGCAGCGTAAAGGGGGAAAAAGTC. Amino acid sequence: CASSVKGEKV.

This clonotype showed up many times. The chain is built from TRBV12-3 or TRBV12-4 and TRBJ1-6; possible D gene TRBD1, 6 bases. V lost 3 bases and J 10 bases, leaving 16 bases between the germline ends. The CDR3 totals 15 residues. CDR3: CASSLRGRGASPLHF. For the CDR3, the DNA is TGTGCCAGCAGTTTGAGGGGCAGGGGCGCCTCACCCCTCCACTTT.

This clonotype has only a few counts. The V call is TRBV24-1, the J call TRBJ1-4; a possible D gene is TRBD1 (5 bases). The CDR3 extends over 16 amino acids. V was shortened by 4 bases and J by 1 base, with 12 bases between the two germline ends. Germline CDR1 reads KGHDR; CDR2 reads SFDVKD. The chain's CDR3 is CATSDPGLGTNEKLFF. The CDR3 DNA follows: TGTGCCACCAGTGACCCGGGGCTAGGAACTAATGAAAAACTGTTTTTT.

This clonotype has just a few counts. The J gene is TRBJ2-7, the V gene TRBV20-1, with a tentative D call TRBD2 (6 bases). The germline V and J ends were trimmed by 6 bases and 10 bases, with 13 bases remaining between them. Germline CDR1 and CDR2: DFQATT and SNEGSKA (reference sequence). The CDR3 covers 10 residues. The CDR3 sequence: CSAETGDQYF. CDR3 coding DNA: TGCAGTGCGGAGACGGGGGACCAGTACTTC.

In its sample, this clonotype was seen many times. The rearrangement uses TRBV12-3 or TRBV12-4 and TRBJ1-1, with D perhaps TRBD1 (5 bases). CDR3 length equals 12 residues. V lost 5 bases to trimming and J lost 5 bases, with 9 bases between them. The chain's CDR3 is CASSREGTEAFF. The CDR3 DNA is TGTGCCAGCAGTCGGGAGGGGACTGAAGCTTTCTTT.

CDR3 region: CATSDPGQASYEQYF. In DNA form, the CDR3 reads TGTGCCACCAGTGACCCGGGACAGGCGTCCTACGAGCAGTACTTC. V is TRBV24-1 and J is TRBJ2-7; the match to TRBD1 covers 8 bases. V trimming: 4 bases; J trimming: 1 base; junction bases outside the gene matches: 5. Germline assignment: CDR1 KGHDR and CDR2 SFDVKD. This CDR3 contains 15 residues.

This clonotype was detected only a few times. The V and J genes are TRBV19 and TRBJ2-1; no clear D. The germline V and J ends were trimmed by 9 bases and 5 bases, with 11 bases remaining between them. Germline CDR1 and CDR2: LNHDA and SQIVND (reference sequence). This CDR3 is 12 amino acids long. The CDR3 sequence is CASMQRDNEQFF. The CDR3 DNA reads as TGTGCCAGCATGCAGAGAGACAATGAGCAGTTCTTC.

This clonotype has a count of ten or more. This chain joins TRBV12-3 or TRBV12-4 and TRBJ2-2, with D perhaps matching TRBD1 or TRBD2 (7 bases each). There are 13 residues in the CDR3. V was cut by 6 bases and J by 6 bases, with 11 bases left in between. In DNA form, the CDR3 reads TGTGCCAGCAGCCAGGGGGGGGCCGGGGAGCTGTTTTTT. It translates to CASSQGGAGELFF.

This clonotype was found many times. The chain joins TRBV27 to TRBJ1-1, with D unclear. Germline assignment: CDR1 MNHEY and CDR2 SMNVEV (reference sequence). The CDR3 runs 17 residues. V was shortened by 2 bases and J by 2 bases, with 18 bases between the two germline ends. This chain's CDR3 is CASSLVSLSAVNTEAFF. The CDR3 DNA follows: TGTGCCAGCAGTTTAGTCTCCCTTTCGGCAGTAAACACTGAAGCTTTCTTT.

CDR3 DNA: TGTGCCAGCAGCCAAGATCCGGATCTCGTCAATGAGCAGTTCTTC. Amino acids: CASSQDPDLVNEQFF. The rearrangement uses TRBV3-1 and TRBJ2-1; D gene uncertain. Germline V gene lookup returns CDR1 LGHDT and CDR2 YNNKEL (reference sequence). V was trimmed by 0 bases and J by 6 bases, leaving 12 bases between them. There are 15 residues in the CDR3.

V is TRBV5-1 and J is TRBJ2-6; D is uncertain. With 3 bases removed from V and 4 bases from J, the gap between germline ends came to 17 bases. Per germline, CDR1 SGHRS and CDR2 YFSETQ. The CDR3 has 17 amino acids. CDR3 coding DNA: TGCGCCAGCAGCTCGAACTCTCGACCGCGCGGGGCCAACGTCCTGACTTTC. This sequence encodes CASSSNSRPRGANVLTF.

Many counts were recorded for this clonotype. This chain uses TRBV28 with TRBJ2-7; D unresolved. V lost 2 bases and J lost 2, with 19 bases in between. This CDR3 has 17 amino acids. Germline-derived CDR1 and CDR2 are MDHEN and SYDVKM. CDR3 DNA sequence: TGTGCCAGCAGTTTACCTGTCTCTTTGACGCCAACCTACGAGCAGTACTTC. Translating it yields CASSLPVSLTPTYEQYF.

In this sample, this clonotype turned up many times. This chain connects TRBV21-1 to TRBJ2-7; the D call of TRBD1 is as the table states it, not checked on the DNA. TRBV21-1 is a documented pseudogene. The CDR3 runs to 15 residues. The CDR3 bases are TGTGCCAGCAGAGAACCAACAGGGTTTCCCTACGAGCAGTACTTC. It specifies CASREPTGFPYEQYF.

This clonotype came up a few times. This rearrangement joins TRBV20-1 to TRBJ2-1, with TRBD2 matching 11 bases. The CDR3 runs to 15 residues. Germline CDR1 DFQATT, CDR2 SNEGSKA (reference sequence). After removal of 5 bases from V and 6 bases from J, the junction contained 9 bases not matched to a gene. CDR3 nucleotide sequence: TGCAGTGCTCAATCACCAACTAGCGGGAGCAATGAGCAGTTCTTC. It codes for CSAQSPTSGSNEQFF.

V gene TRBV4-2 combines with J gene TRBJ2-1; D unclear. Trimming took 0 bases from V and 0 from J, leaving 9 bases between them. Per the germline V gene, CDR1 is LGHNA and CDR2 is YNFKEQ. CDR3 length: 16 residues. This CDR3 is CASSQDRASSYNEQFF. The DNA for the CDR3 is TGTGCCAGCAGCCAAGACCGGGCGAGCTCCTACAATGAGCAGTTCTTC.

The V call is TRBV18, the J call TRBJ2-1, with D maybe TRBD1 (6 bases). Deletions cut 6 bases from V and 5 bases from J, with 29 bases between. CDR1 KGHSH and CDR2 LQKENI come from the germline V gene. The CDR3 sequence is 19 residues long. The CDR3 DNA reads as TGTGCCAGCTCCCCCCTACAGGGACCGGGATCCCGGACGGACAATGAGCAGTTCTTC. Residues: CASSPLQGPGSRTDNEQFF.

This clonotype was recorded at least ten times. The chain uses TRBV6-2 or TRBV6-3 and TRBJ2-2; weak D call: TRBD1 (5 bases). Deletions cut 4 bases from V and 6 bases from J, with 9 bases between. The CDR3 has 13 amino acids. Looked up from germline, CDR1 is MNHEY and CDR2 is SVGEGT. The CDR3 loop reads CASSSTGSGELFF. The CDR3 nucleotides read TGTGCCAGCAGTTCCACAGGTTCCGGGGAGCTGTTTTTT.

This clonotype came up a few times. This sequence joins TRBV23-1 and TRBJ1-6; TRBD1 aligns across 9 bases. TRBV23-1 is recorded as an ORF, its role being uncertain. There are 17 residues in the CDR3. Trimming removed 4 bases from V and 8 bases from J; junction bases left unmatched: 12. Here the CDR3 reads CASSPNPWTGVHSPLHF. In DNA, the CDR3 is TGCGCCAGCAGTCCTAACCCCTGGACAGGGGTGCATTCACCCCTCCACTTT.

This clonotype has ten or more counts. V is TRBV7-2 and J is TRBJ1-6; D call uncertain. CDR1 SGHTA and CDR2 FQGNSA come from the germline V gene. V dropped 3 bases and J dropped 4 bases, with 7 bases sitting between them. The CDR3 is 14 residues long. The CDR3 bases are TGTGCCAGCAGCTTTGGAGAATATAATTCACCCCTCCACTTT. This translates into CASSFGEYNSPLHF. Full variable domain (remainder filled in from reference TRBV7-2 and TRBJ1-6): GAGVSQSPSNKVTEKGKDVELRCDPISGHTALYWYRQSLGQGLEFLIYFQGNSAPDKSGLPSDRFSAERTGGSVSTLTIQRTQQEDSAVYLCASSFGEYNSPLHFGNGTRLTVT.

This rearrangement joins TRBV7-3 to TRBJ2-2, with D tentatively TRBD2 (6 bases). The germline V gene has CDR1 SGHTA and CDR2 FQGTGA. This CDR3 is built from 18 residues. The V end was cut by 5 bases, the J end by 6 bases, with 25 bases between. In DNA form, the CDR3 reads TGTGCCAGCAGCCCTAACTCGGGGTCCCCCTTAGCGGCCGGGGAGCTGTTTTTT. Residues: CASSPNSGSPLAAGELFF.

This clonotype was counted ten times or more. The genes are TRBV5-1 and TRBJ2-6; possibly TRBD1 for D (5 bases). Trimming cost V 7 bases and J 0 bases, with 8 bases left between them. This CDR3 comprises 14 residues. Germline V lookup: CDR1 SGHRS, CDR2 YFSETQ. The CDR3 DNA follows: TGCGCCAGCGCCAGGGACTCTGGGGCCAACGTCCTGACTTTC. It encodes CASARDSGANVLTF.